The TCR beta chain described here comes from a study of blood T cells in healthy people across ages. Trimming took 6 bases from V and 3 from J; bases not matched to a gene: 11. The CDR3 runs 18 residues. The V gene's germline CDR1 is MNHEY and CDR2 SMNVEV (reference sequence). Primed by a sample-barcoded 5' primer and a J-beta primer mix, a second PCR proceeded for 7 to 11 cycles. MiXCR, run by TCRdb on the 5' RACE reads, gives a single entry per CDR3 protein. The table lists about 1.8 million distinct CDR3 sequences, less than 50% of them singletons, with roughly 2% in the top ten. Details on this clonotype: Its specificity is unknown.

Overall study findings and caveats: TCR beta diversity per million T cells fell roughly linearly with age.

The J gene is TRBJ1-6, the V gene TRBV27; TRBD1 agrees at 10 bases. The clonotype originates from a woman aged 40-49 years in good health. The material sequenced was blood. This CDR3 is CASSWTGGEGFYNSPLHF. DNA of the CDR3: TGTGCCAGCAGCTGGACAGGGGGAGAGGGTTTCTATAATTCACCCCTCCACTTT.